Listed below are T cell receptor beta chains from one sample, sequenced in a study of OX40 agonist ivuxolimab in advanced cancers. The assay was immunoSEQ multiplex PCR, and TCRdb's table has in-frame clones only and misses some. Of roughly 27,000 clones in the sample, 81% were seen once. The source was CD4+ or CD8+ T cells sorted from blood, collected in a trial of the OX40 agonist ivuxolimab. Every receptor here comes from an adult with an advanced solid tumor such as melanoma, head and neck, liver or kidney cancer. Both conserved end residues are part of each CDR3. The D gene is left open where the match is weak. Not all rows give a size; the values are once, few, many and, for expanded clones, a class.

TRBV9	-	-	TRBJ1-5	CASNRWGASNQPQHF	TGTGCCAGCAACAGGTGGGGTGCCAGCAATCAGCCCCAGCATTTT
TRBV2	-	-	TRBJ2-1	CASSWEREGRNEQFF	TGTGCCAGCAGTTGGGAGAGGGAAGGGCGGAATGAGCAGTTCTTC
TRBV19	-	TRBD1	TRBJ1-2	CASSIQVAQGAHDYGYTF	TGTGCCAGTAGTATACAGGTCGCCCAGGGGGCGCATGACTATGGCTACACCTTC
TRBV9	-	-	TRBJ2-6	CASRGSGANVLTF	TGTGCCAGCAGGGGGTCTGGGGCCAACGTCCTGACTTTC
TRBV29-1	-	-	TRBJ2-1	CSVVQSYNEQFF	TGCAGCGTTGTCCAGTCCTACAATGAGCAGTTCTTC
TRBV5-1	few	-	TRBJ1-1	CASSYPGEMVTNTEAFF	TGCGCCAGCAGCTACCCAGGGGAAATGGTGACGAACACTGAAGCTTTCTTT
TRBV28	few	-	TRBJ2-7	CASRSIDRYEQYF	TGTGCCAGCAGATCAATCGATCGGTACGAGCAGTACTTC
TRBV7-8	once	-	TRBJ1-5	CASSNDRWDYSNQPQHF	TGTGCCAGCAGCAACGACAGGTGGGACTATAGCAATCAGCCCCAGCATTTT
TRBV6-5	-	-	TRBJ2-1	CASSAVSYNEQFF	TGTGCCAGCAGCGCAGTCTCCTACAATGAGCAGTTCTTC
TRBV10-3	-	-	TRBJ2-2	CAIRRLGASGELFF	TGTGCCATCAGACGATTGGGGGCTTCCGGGGAGCTGTTTTTT
TRBV4-1	-	-	TRBJ2-6	CASRGGDTLANVLTF	TGCGCCAGCAGGGGGGGGGACACACTTGCCAACGTCCTGACTTTC
TRBV5-1	once	-	TRBJ2-1	CASSALSSYNEQFF	TGCGCCAGCTCAGCTTTGAGCTCCTACAATGAGCAGTTCTTC
TRBV2	-	-	TRBJ1-6	CASRWAQGNNSPLHF	TGTGCCAGCAGGTGGGCCCAGGGGAACAATTCACCCCTCCACTTT
TRBV6-5	-	-	TRBJ1-5	CASSYTQGSNQPQHF	TGTGCCAGCAGTTACACTCAAGGTAGCAATCAGCCCCAGCATTTT
TRBV9	-	-	TRBJ2-2	CASSTGQTGELFF	TGTGCCAGCAGCACCGGACAAACCGGGGAGCTGTTTTTT
TRBV27	-	-	TRBJ2-1	CASSLQDSNNEQFF	TGTGCCAGCAGTTTACAGGACTCTAACAATGAGCAGTTCTTC
TRBV9	-	-	TRBJ1-2	CASSPPKGMEGGYTF	TGTGCCAGCAGCCCACCTAAGGGGATGGAGGGTGGCTACACCTTC
TRBV7-9	-	-	TRBJ2-3	CASSLSGLGDTQYF	TGTGCCAGCAGCTTATCGGGATTGGGGGATACGCAGTATTTT
TRBV27	once	TRBD2	TRBJ2-7	CASSPSGKLTYEQYF	TGTGCCAGCAGCCCTAGCGGGAAACTGACCTACGAGCAGTACTTC
TRBV4-1	-	-	TRBJ1-5	CASSQDQNQPQHF	TGCGCCAGCAGCCAAGATCAGAATCAGCCCCAGCATTTT
TRBV19	-	TRBD1	TRBJ1-1	CASSINRGLANTEAFF	TGTGCCAGTAGTATAAACAGGGGGCTTGCAAACACTGAAGCTTTCTTT
TRBV7-9	-	-	TRBJ2-7	CASSSDGSYEQYF	TGTGCCAGCAGCTCGGACGGCTCCTACGAGCAGTACTTC
TRBV4-1	medium-sized	-	TRBJ1-5	CASSQVVGSNQPQHF	TGCGCCAGCAGCCAAGTAGTGGGTAGCAATCAGCCCCAGCATTTT
TRBV6-1	once	-	TRBJ2-7	CASSAPLGGSYEQYF	TGTGCCAGCAGTGCCCCCCTCGGAGGGAGCTACGAGCAGTACTTC
TRBV11-2	-	-	TRBJ2-2	CASSLVIFYQNTGELFF	TGTGCCAGCAGCTTAGTTATTTTCTACCAAAACACCGGGGAGCTGTTTTTT
TRBV6-6	-	TRBD1	TRBJ1-2	CASRDGTGKDGYTF	TGTGCCAGCAGAGATGGGACAGGGAAGGATGGCTACACCTTC
TRBV4-1	-	TRBD2	TRBJ2-7	CASSRLAGGWDEQYF	TGCGCCAGCAGCCGATTAGCGGGAGGGTGGGACGAGCAGTACTTC
TRBV27	-	-	TRBJ1-1	CASSLSWGEWGTEAFF	TGTGCCAGCAGTTTATCTTGGGGGGAGTGGGGCACTGAAGCTTTCTTT
TRBV27	few	-	TRBJ1-4	CASSSNEKLFF	TGTGCCAGCTCGTCTAATGAAAAACTGTTTTTT
TRBV29-1	-	-	TRBJ2-7	CSVVSSPTNEQYF	TGCAGCGTTGTCTCCAGCCCCACCAACGAGCAGTACTTC
TRBV14	-	TRBD1	TRBJ1-2	CASSQDLGGFGYGYTF	TGTGCCAGCAGCCAAGATTTAGGGGGCTTCGGCTATGGCTACACCTTC
TRBV27	few	TRBD1	TRBJ2-7	CASSLLLDRVFEQYF	TGTGCCAGCAGTTTACTCCTGGACAGGGTCTTCGAGCAGTACTTC
TRBV6-1	-	TRBD2	TRBJ2-1	CASSETSVRLYEQFF	TGTGCCAGCAGTGAAACTAGCGTAAGGCTGTATGAGCAGTTCTTC
TRBV9	-	TRBD1	TRBJ2-1	CASTAEGTDYNEQFF	TGTGCCAGCACCGCCGAAGGGACAGACTACAATGAGCAGTTCTTC
TRBV15	few	-	TRBJ1-2	CATSRGGMGQVYGYTF	TGTGCCACCAGCAGAGGCGGCATGGGGCAGGTCTATGGCTACACCTTC
TRBV20-1	-	-	TRBJ1-1	CSARHQLGAFF	TGCAGTGCTAGACACCAGTTAGGAGCTTTCTTT
TRBV15	-	-	TRBJ2-2	CATSRLQTGELFF	TGTGCCACCAGCAGACTTCAAACCGGGGAGCTGTTTTTT
TRBV10-2	-	-	TRBJ2-7	CASSEIVGTRVSGFGEQYF	TGCGCCAGCAGTGAGATTGTCGGTACGCGTGTTAGCGGTTTTGGGGAGCAGTACTTC
TRBV4-1	-	-	TRBJ2-7	CASSFDRAYEQYF	TGCGCCAGCAGCTTCGACAGAGCCTACGAGCAGTACTTC
TRBV19	-	-	TRBJ2-1	CASSISRRDNEQFF	TGTGCCAGTAGTATTTCTCGGCGGGACAATGAGCAGTTCTTC
TRBV11-2	-	TRBD1	TRBJ2-4	CASRNTGGAAKNIQYF	TGTGCCAGCAGAAATACAGGGGGCGCGGCCAAAAACATTCAGTACTTC
TRBV19	-	-	TRBJ2-7	CASSTNRDSYEQYF	TGTGCCAGTAGTACCAACAGGGACTCCTACGAGCAGTACTTC
TRBV19	once	-	TRBJ1-2	CASSAYGYTF	TGTGCCAGTAGTGCCTATGGCTACACCTTC
TRBV10-3	-	-	TRBJ2-3	CAIKAPTDTQYF	TGTGCCATCAAGGCTCCTACCGATACGCAGTATTTT
TRBV15	-	TRBD2	TRBJ2-3	CATSSPKGLASGDTQYF	TGTGCCACCAGCAGCCCCAAAGGACTAGCGAGCGGGGATACGCAGTATTTT
TRBV9	-	-	TRBJ1-5	CASSVGGSNQPQHF	TGTGCCAGCAGCGTAGGGGGGAGCAATCAGCCCCAGCATTTT
TRBV20-1	-	-	TRBJ1-1	CSARVSEAFF	TGCAGTGCTAGAGTCAGTGAAGCTTTCTTT
TRBV27	-	-	TRBJ2-3	CASSFLAGSFTDTQYF	TGTGCCAGCAGTTTCTTGGCGGGAAGCTTCACAGATACGCAGTATTTT
TRBV18	-	-	TRBJ2-7	CASSLRAGQATYEQYF	TGTGCCAGCTCACTTAGAGCCGGGCAGGCCACCTACGAGCAGTACTTC
TRBV6-4	-	TRBD1	TRBJ2-3	CASSLGQGVFNTDTQYF	TGTGCCAGCAGTTTGGGACAGGGTGTGTTCAACACAGATACGCAGTATTTT